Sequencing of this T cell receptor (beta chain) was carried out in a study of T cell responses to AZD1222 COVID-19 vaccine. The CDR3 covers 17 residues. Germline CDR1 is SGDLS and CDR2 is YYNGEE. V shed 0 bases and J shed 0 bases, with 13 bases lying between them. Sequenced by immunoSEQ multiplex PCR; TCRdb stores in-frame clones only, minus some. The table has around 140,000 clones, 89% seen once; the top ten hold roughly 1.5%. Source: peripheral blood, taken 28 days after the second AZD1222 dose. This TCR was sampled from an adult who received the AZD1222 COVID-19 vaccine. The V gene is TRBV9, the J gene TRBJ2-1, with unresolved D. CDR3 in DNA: TGTGCCAGCAGCGTAGAGGCGATCCCAAGCTCCTACAATGAGCAGTTCTTC. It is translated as CASSVEAIPSSYNEQFF.